Shown below are 16 T cell receptor beta chains from a single sample sequenced in a study of blood T cell repertoires in COVID-19. The data were produced by immunoSEQ multiplex PCR, yet TCRdb's version contains in-frame clones alone and is incomplete. In the table there are a few hundred thousand clones, approximately 88% of which are singletons. Sequencing was performed on PBMCs or T cells enriched from blood (not recorded which). These receptor sequences come from a woman between 18 and 29 years old who had recovered from COVID-19.

V usage is TRBV9 and J usage is TRBJ1-1; D is possibly TRBD1 (6 bases). Trimming took 4 bases from V and 0 from J, leaving 16 bases between them. This CDR3 comprises 16 residues. Looked up from germline, CDR1 is SGDLS and CDR2 is YYNGEE. DNA of the CDR3: TGTGCCAGCAGCCCCGCGTACAGGGTTATGAACACTGAAGCTTTCTTT. Residues: CASSPAYRVMNTEAFF.

V usage is TRBV19 and J usage is TRBJ1-5; 9 bases agree with TRBD1. V dropped 5 bases and J dropped 6; count of bases not matched to a gene: 8. Germline CDR1 LNHDA, CDR2 SQIVND (reference sequence). The length of the CDR3 is 15 residues. The CDR3 here is CASSSDRGGGQPQHF. The DNA for the CDR3 is TGTGCCAGTAGTTCGGACAGGGGTGGGGGTCAGCCCCAGCATTTT.

The rearrangement joins TRBV12-3 or TRBV12-4 to TRBJ2-3, with D uncertain. The V end lost 3 bases, the J end lost 5 bases, and 3 bases lay between the germline ends. This CDR3 is 11 amino acids long. CDR3 coding DNA: TGTGCCAGCAGTTTCGGAGATACGCAGTATTTT. This sequence encodes CASSFGDTQYF.

V is TRBV10-3 and J is TRBJ1-1; 8 bases fit TRBD1. Germline trimming cut 7 bases from V and 0 bases from J; bases unmatched to any gene: 4. The CDR3 covers 14 residues. Germline CDR1 reads ENHRY; CDR2 reads SYGVKD. CDR3 in DNA: TGTGCCATCAAGCAGGGGGCCATGAACACTGAAGCTTTCTTT. Protein product: CAIKQGAMNTEAFF.

The chain links TRBV28 to TRBJ1-1; a possible D gene is TRBD1 (5 bases). CDR1 is MDHEN and CDR2 is SYDVKM in the germline V gene. The V end lost 3 bases, the J end lost 11 bases, and 16 bases lay between the germline ends. This CDR3 is 13 amino acids long. CDR3 coding DNA: TGTGCCAGCAGTTTTCGGCCGGGGGATAAGGCTTTCTTT. Its protein product is CASSFRPGDKAFF.

The chain is built from TRBV28 and TRBJ1-2; 9 positions agree with TRBD1. This CDR3 has 14 amino acids. Per the germline V gene, CDR1 is MDHEN and CDR2 is SYDVKM. V was clipped by 6 bases and J by 7 bases; unmatched bases: 9. The CDR3 region is CASRTAGTGIGYTF. The CDR3 DNA reads as TGTGCCAGCAGGACGGCCGGGACAGGGATTGGCTACACCTTC.

The chain is built from TRBV28 and TRBJ2-1; TRBD1 matches 10 bases. The length of the CDR3 is 16 residues. Germline values: CDR1 MDHEN, CDR2 SYDVKM. V shed 4 bases, J shed 6 bases, and the junction held 9 bases outside the gene matches. CDR3 coding DNA: TGTGCCAGCAGTTGGCCGGGACAGGGGTCGGCCAATGAGCAGTTCTTC. It translates to CASSWPGQGSANEQFF. The full variable domain, completed using reference TRBV28 and TRBJ2-1, is DVKVTQSSRYLVKRTGEKVFLECVQDMDHENMFWYRQDPGLGLRLIYFSYDVKMKEKGDIPEGYSVSREKKERFSLILESASTNQTSMYLCASSWPGQGSANEQFFGPGTRLTVL.

The chain employs TRBV4-3 and TRBJ2-7, with 9 bases aligning to TRBD1. Germline V gene data show CDR1 as LGHNA and CDR2 as YSLEER. V trimming: 0 bases; J trimming: 3 bases; junction bases outside the gene matches: 6. CDR3 length: 16 residues. The DNA of the CDR3 is TGCGCCAGCAGCCAAGAAGCGCACAGGGGGCTCTACGAGCAGTACTTC. It translates to CASSQEAHRGLYEQYF.

The chain couples TRBV11-2 to TRBJ2-1; 7 bases line up with TRBD2. Germline V lookup: CDR1 SGHAT, CDR2 FQNNGV. The CDR3 consists of 15 residues. J lost 9 bases, V lost 6 bases, and 14 bases had no gene match. CDR3 amino acids: CASSPTSFSAIEQFF. Written as DNA, the CDR3 is TGTGCCAGCAGTCCGACTAGCTTTAGCGCGATTGAGCAGTTCTTC.

The chain carries TRBV7-2 and TRBJ2-3, with D possibly matching TRBD1 (6 bases). The V gene's germline CDR1 is SGHTA and CDR2 FQGNSA. With 4 bases removed from V and 8 bases from J, the gap between germline ends came to 19 bases. CDR3 size: 15 residues. CDR3 loop: CASSSPDSQSATQYF. CDR3 coding DNA: TGTGCCAGCAGCTCTCCGGACAGCCAGTCGGCTACGCAGTATTTT.

The V and J genes are TRBV7-6 and TRBJ2-3; D not certain. The CDR3 runs 12 residues. V lost 5 bases and J 5 bases, leaving 8 bases between the germline ends. Germline lookup yields CDR1 SGHVS and CDR2 FNYEAQ. The CDR3 region is CASSVTEDTQYF. DNA of the CDR3: TGTGCCAGCAGCGTTACAGAAGATACGCAGTATTTT.

The chain employs TRBV6-2 or TRBV6-3 and TRBJ1-2; D perhaps matches TRBD1 (5 bases). CDR1 and CDR2 (germline): MNHEY, SVGEGT. The CDR3 is 16 amino acids. V dropped 0 bases and J dropped 3 bases, with 14 bases sitting between them. CDR3 nucleotide sequence: TGTGCCAGCAGTTACTCGGACATTCTAGGGGACTATGGCTACACCTTC. Protein sequence: CASSYSDILGDYGYTF.

The V call is TRBV6-2 or TRBV6-3, the J call TRBJ1-2; TRBD1 might be the D (6 bases). The CDR3 has 12 residues. Trimming took 5 bases from V and 9 from J, leaving 13 bases between them. Germline V gene sequence: CDR1 MNHEY, CDR2 SVGEGT. CDR3 sequence reads: CASSTDRNSYTF. The CDR3 region has the DNA TGTGCCAGCAGTACGGACAGAAACAGCTACACCTTC.

The rearrangement links TRBV25-1 to TRBJ1-4; the match to TRBD1 covers 7 bases. V dropped 5 bases and J dropped 8; count of bases not matched to a gene: 11. This CDR3 contains 15 residues. The V gene's germline CDR1 is MGHDK and CDR2 SYGVNS. CDR3 sequence (DNA): TGTGCCAGCAGTAAACGACAGGGAACGGGGGAAAAACTGTTTTTT. This translates into CASSKRQGTGEKLFF. The variable domain in full, completed from reference TRBV25-1 and TRBJ1-4, reads EADIYQTPRYLVIGTGKKITLECSQTMGHDKMYWYQQDPGMELHLIHYSYGVNSTEKGDLSSESTVSRIRTEHFPLTLESARPSHTSQYLCASSKRQGTGEKLFFGSGTQLSVL.

The gene calls are TRBV18 and TRBJ1-5, with TRBD1 matching 7 bases. Per the germline V gene, CDR1 is KGHSH and CDR2 is LQKENI. Unmatched junction bases numbered 4, after V lost 2 bases and J lost 6 bases. The CDR3 extends over 14 amino acids. This CDR3 is CASSPSQGSQPQHF. The CDR3 DNA reads as TGTGCCAGCTCACCATCACAGGGGAGTCAGCCCCAGCATTTT.

The V call is TRBV5-1, the J call TRBJ2-1; 7 nucleotides line up with TRBD2. There are 16 residues in the CDR3. Germline V lookup: CDR1 SGHRS, CDR2 YFSETQ. V lost 2 bases, J lost 0 bases, and 5 bases stayed unmatched. The CDR3 bases are TGCGCCAGCAGCTTCACTAGCGTTAGCTCCTACAATGAGCAGTTCTTC. Its protein product is CASSFTSVSSYNEQFF.